The present T cell receptor beta chain was sequenced within a study of T-cell memory formation after mild COVID-19. Findings and limits, study-wide: Some clones that responded were present in memory (sampled pre-infection), which suggests cross-reactive memory joined. Proof of SARS-CoV-2 specificity was absent for the second-wave clones that crested on day 37.

This clonotype has only a few counts. Its antigen is not known. TCRdb used MiXCR to reprocess the 5' RACE reads, holding one entry per CDR3 protein. Of roughly 580,000 distinct CDR3 sequences in the sample, more than 15% were seen once. This CDR3 is 15 amino acids long. Per the germline V gene, CDR1 is SEHNR and CDR2 is FQNEAQ (reference sequence). V lost 5 bases and J lost 5, with 19 bases in between. The receptor's source is an adult woman who had mild COVID-19 (a few samples of this study predate the infection). Cell type and time point are not known. J is TRBJ2-7 and V is TRBV7-9; perhaps TRBD2 as D (6 bases). Sequences were obtained from PBMCs or a T cell subset sorted from them (not recorded which). CDR3 sequence: CASSPGTGDGHEQYF. For the CDR3, the DNA is TGTGCCAGCAGCCCCGGGACGGGGGACGGTCACGAGCAGTACTTC.